This T cell receptor beta chain originates from a study of cytomegalovirus exposure and HLA in healthy donors. The PCR contained 60 Vbeta and 13 Jbeta primers. Profiling relied on immunoSEQ multiplex PCR, and the TCRdb table lists in-frame clones only, not all of them. This table holds roughly 81,000 clones, roughly 80% found once. Study-wide points: Most TCRs appeared rarely, but some public TCRs recurred in many donors. One later analysis reportedly identified an Asian-associated ancestry cluster that showed fewer N-insertions than the approximately 700-donor mean. Sequence variants that were highly shared formed a cluster that was likely a sequencing artifact.

CDR1 SGDLS and CDR2 YYNGEE come from the germline V gene. CDR3 size: 13 residues. V was pared by 2 bases and J by 3 bases, with 8 bases between. The sample holds a few counts of this clone. Its specificity is unknown. The source of this sequence is a boy younger than 18 in good health and CMV-seronegative. Sequencing was done on a sample of PBMCs. J is TRBJ1-1 and V is TRBV9, with D tentatively TRBD1 (6 bases). CDR3 bases: TGTGCCAGCAGCGTTCACAGGGACACTGAAGCTTTCTTT. This sequence encodes CASSVHRDTEAFF.